This T cell receptor (beta chain) comes out of a study of blood T cell repertoires in COVID-19. Looking at the study overall: Acute-phase and convalescent COVID-19 samples originated in the United States, Italy and Spain. The cDNA or gDNA used as material had been derived from T cells, B-cell-depleted T cells, or PBMCs.

This clone has only one observation. Germline CDR1 and CDR2: SGHTA and FQGNSA. V was cut by 5 bases and J by 2 bases, with 19 bases left in between. The CDR3 is 16 residues long. In the original workflow: From reference gene primer amplification, estimates of nucleated cell counts were derived. Clones were read by immunoSEQ multiplex PCR, and TCRdb kept only the in-frame ones, dropping some. D and trimming come from the DNA, and the V and J calls and clone size come from that table. The table shows some 100,000 clones, with about 90% occurring only once. Specimen: peripheral blood. This chain joins TRBV7-2 and TRBJ2-7; tentative D call: TRBD1 (5 bases). This receptor was obtained from a man aged 30-40 years in a cohort sampled during active COVID-19. The CDR3, as DNA: TGTGCCAGCAGCAAAAGGTCCAGGGAAAGGGCCTACGAGCAGTACTTC. As protein: CASSKRSRERAYEQYF. The whole variable domain, filled in from reference TRBV7-2 and TRBJ2-7, reads GAGVSQSPSNKVTEKGKDVELRCDPISGHTALYWYRQSLGQGLEFLIYFQGNSAPDKSGLPSDRFSAERTGGSVSTLTIQRTQQEDSAVYLCASSKRSRERAYEQYFGPGTRLTVT.